These T cell receptor beta chains were read from a single sample in a study of blood T cell repertoires in COVID-19. Clones were read by immunoSEQ multiplex PCR, and TCRdb kept only the in-frame ones, dropping some. The data contain a few hundred thousand clones, around 86% of them singletons. Sequencing used peripheral blood. Receptor source: a man in his thirties or forties who had recovered from COVID-19. CDR3s include the opening cysteine and the closing phenylalanine or tryptophan. D genes are given only for firm matches. Some rows have no size entry. The others give once, few or many, or a class for an expanded clone.

>TRBJ1-5|TRBV3-1/TRBV3-2|.|.
TGTGCCAGCAGCCAAAATCCAGGCAATCAGCCCCAGCATTTT
CASSQNPGNQPQHF
>TRBJ2-2|TRBV29-1|.|.
TGCAGCGCCCGACAGGCGAACACCGGGGAGCTGTTTTTT
CSARQANTGELFF
>TRBJ1-2|TRBV11-2|.|.
TGTGCCAGCAGCTTATCGGGATATGGCTACACCTTC
CASSLSGYGYTF
>TRBJ2-2|TRBV6-5|TRBD2|.
TGTGCCAGCCATGGGGAGCGGGGGAACGGGGAGCTGTTTTTT
CASHGERGNGELFF
>TRBJ1-3|TRBV5-8|.|.
TGTGCCAGCAGCCGGCGCGGAACTGGAAACACCATATATTTT
CASSRRGTGNTIYF
>TRBJ1-1|TRBV10-1|TRBD1|.
TGCGCCAGCAGTGCTCCGGGACAGGGCTTCAAAGCTTTCTTT
CASSAPGQGFKAFF
>TRBJ1-2|TRBV7-9|.|many
TGTGCCAGCAGCTTAGAACAGGCGTCTTTCTATGGCTACACCTTC
CASSLEQASFYGYTF
>TRBJ1-2|TRBV27|TRBD1|once
TGTGCCAGCAGTCTGGGACAGGGAAGCGGGTACACCTTC
CASSLGQGSGYTF
>TRBJ2-4|TRBV6-5|TRBD2|once
TGTGCCAGCAGTTACTCCGGGGGGGTTAGATACATTCAGTACTTC
CASSYSGGVRYIQYF
>TRBJ1-6|TRBV7-9|.|.
TGTGCCAGCAGCTTAGAAAGAGGGCGTTCACCCCTCCACTTT
CASSLERGRSPLHF
>TRBJ1-1|TRBV30|.|.
TGTGCCTGGAGTGTCGACGGCGGGACTGAAGCTTTCTTT
CAWSVDGGTEAFF
>TRBJ1-5|TRBV6-2/TRBV6-3|.|.
TGTGCCAGCAGCCAGGGACACGGTGGGAGCAATCAGCCCCAGCATTTT
CASSQGHGGSNQPQHF
>TRBJ1-1|TRBV5-6|.|few
TGTGCCAGCAGCTTGGAGGGGTCTCAAGCTTTCTTT
CASSLEGSQAFF
>TRBJ2-3|TRBV13|.|once
TGTGCCAGCAGCCGCCTACTACGGAGACAGCCAGAGGCTAGCACAGATACGCAGTATTTT
CASSRLLRRQPEASTDTQYF
>TRBJ1-5|TRBV27|.|.
TGTGCCAGCAGTCCCCGTATAGGGGGCAATCAGCCCCAGCATTTT
CASSPRIGGNQPQHF
>TRBJ1-1|TRBV9|.|.
TGTGCCAGCAGCGTAGGCAGGTCGAACACTGAAGCTTTCTTT
CASSVGRSNTEAFF
>TRBJ1-1|TRBV6-5|.|.
TGTGCCAGCAGTTTCGACAGTGGTTCAATGAACACTGAAGCTTTCTTT
CASSFDSGSMNTEAFF
>TRBJ2-5|TRBV3-1/TRBV3-2|.|many
TGTGCCAGCAGCCAGGTCCGGGACTACCAAGAGACCCAGTACTTC
CASSQVRDYQETQYF
>TRBJ2-4|TRBV3-1/TRBV3-2|.|.
TGTGCCAGCAGCCAAACCGACTTAGCCAAAAACATTCAGTACTTC
CASSQTDLAKNIQYF
>TRBJ2-7|TRBV27|.|.
TGTGCCAGCAGTCCGACAGGAGTCTCGATTACCTACGAGCAGTACTTC
CASSPTGVSITYEQYF